These 23 T cell receptor beta chains share one sample of origin, sequenced in a study of CD8+ T cells in alopecia areata. Noted treatment: oral pan-JAK inhibitor, 5-10 mg twice daily. Those with alopecia areata gave lesional scalp punch biopsies and peripheral blood. Isolated RNA was reverse transcribed into cDNA used as the sequencing template. TCRdb keeps only in-frame clones here, not all; method: immunoSEQ multiplex PCR. The sample has thousands of clones, 74% seen once. The starting material was skin, obtained at week 24, from a patient treated with tofacitinib. Source of these receptors: a human donor with alopecia areata.

J is TRBJ2-1 and V is TRBV4-1; TRBD1 might be the D (6 bases). The CDR3 has 16 residues. Germline V gene data show CDR1 as MGHRA and CDR2 as YSYEKL. The V and J ends lost 0 bases and 4 bases respectively, with 13 bases between them. The CDR3 coding sequence is TGCGCCAGCAGCCAAGATGTGGGGGCATGGTACAATGAGCAGTTCTTC. This translates into CASSQDVGAWYNEQFF.

The gene calls are TRBV9 and TRBJ1-1; D unresolved. The CDR3 extends over 13 amino acids. The germline V gene encodes CDR1 SGDLS and CDR2 YYNGEE. V lost 0 bases, J lost 4 bases, and 7 bases lay in between. The CDR3 loop is CASSVGMFTEAFF. DNA of the CDR3: TGTGCCAGCAGCGTAGGGATGTTCACTGAAGCTTTCTTT.

The chain uses TRBV7-8 and TRBJ2-1, with D possibly TRBD1 on 6 matching bases. Germline-derived CDR1 and CDR2 are SGHVS and FQNEAQ. Trimming stripped 1 base from V and 7 bases from J, with 8 bases between. This CDR3 spans 13 amino acids. CDR3 DNA sequence: TGTGCCAGCAGCTTAGGGGGGCCGAATGAGCAGTTCTTC. Amino acid sequence: CASSLGGPNEQFF.

This clone has just one count. The chain couples TRBV4-3 to TRBJ2-6; a weak D match, TRBD1 (7 bases). Germline loops: CDR1 LGHNA, CDR2 YSLEER. Trimming took off 5 bases at V and 0 bases at J, with 11 bases between the two ends. This CDR3 comprises 16 residues. The CDR3 protein is CASSSQGGSGANVLTF. In DNA, the CDR3 is TGCGCCAGCAGCTCTCAGGGGGGCTCTGGGGCCAACGTCCTGACTTTC.

The V call is TRBV4-1, the J call TRBJ1-2; D is undetermined. This CDR3 has 16 amino acids. The germline V gene has CDR1 MGHRA and CDR2 YSYEKL. V lost 3 bases and J 0 bases, leaving 14 bases between the germline ends. The CDR3 DNA sequence: TGCGCCAGCAGCCAGGCATACAGTGGAGCTAACTATGGCTACACCTTC. Residues: CASSQAYSGANYGYTF.

The chain uses TRBV21-1 and TRBJ2-1; the table's TRBD2 call for D was not verified on the DNA. TRBV21-1 represents a pseudogene. CDR3 length equals 14 residues. In DNA form, the CDR3 reads TGTGCCAGCAGCCCACGGACGGGATACAATGAGCAGTTCTTC. Translating it yields CASSPRTGYNEQFF.

The chain carries TRBV4-1 and TRBJ1-1; D is unresolved. This CDR3 is built from 12 residues. The V end lost 4 bases, the J end lost 8 bases, and 11 bases lay between the germline ends. From germline, CDR1 is MGHRA and CDR2 YSYEKL. In nucleotides, the CDR3 is TGCGCCAGCAGCCGTACAGCTGGGGAAGCTTTCTTT. Protein: CASSRTAGEAFF.

V and J are TRBV4-3 and TRBJ2-2; 8 positions match TRBD2. The germline gives CDR1 LGHNA, CDR2 YSLEER. V lost 4 bases to trimming and J lost 0 bases; unmatched junction nucleotides: 7. The CDR3 spans 17 residues. This chain's CDR3 is CASSPSARGANTGELFF. CDR3 nucleotides: TGCGCCAGCAGCCCAAGTGCGCGGGGGGCGAACACCGGGGAGCTGTTTTTT.

The chain uses TRBV5-1 and TRBJ1-1, with 7 bases lining up with TRBD1. This CDR3 region has 15 residues. Trimming took 6 bases from V and 4 from J; bases not matched to a gene: 12. Germline-derived CDR1 and CDR2 are SGHRS and YFSETQ. CDR3 sequence (DNA): TGCGCCAGCAATGACAGGGTAGGCATAGGCACTGAAGCTTTCTTT. Its translation is CASNDRVGIGTEAFF. The full variable domain, with the rest looked up from reference TRBV5-1 and TRBJ1-1, is KAGVTQTPRYLIKTRGQQVTLSCSPISGHRSVSWYQQTPGQGLQFLFEYFSETQRNKGNFPGRFSGRQFSNSRSEMNVSTLELGDSALYLCASNDRVGIGTEAFFGQGTRLTVV.

The chain joins TRBV9 to TRBJ2-7; 8 positions agree with TRBD2. Per germline, CDR1 SGDLS and CDR2 YYNGEE. This CDR3 contains 15 residues. After removal of 2 bases from V and 3 bases from J, the junction contained 7 bases not matched to a gene. The CDR3 region has the DNA TGTGCCAGCAGCGTTTCAGCGGGGGACCTCTACGAGCAGTACTTC. Translating gives CASSVSAGDLYEQYF.

The gene calls are TRBV6-1 and TRBJ2-2; D is undetermined. In germline, CDR1 is MNHNS, CDR2 SASEGT. The CDR3 runs 11 residues. V shed 7 bases and J shed 8 bases, with 8 bases lying between them. The CDR3 is CASTFTGELFF. CDR3 bases: TGTGCCAGCACCTTCACGGGGGAGCTGTTTTTT.

The V and J genes are TRBV5-6 and TRBJ2-3, with a possible D match to TRBD2 (6 bases). The CDR3 spans 18 residues. Deletions cut 0 bases from V and 0 bases from J, with 17 bases between. CDR1 and CDR2 from the germline V gene are SGHDT and YYEEEE. The CDR3 DNA sequence: TGTGCCAGCAGCTTGGTACTGTGGGAGGACCTTAGCACAGATACGCAGTATTTT. This gives the protein CASSLVLWEDLSTDTQYF.

This chain connects TRBV2 to TRBJ1-2; weak D call: TRBD1 (5 bases). V was pared by 2 bases and J by 6 bases, with 22 bases between. The CDR3 has 17 residues. Germline CDR1 is SNHLY and CDR2 is FYNNEI. The CDR3 reads CASSESPLGRRGDGYTF. The DNA for the CDR3 is TGTGCCAGCAGTGAAAGCCCCCTGGGACGGCGGGGTGATGGCTACACCTTC. The full variable domain, in which reference TRBV2 and TRBJ1-2 provide the parts outside the CDR3, is EPEVTQTPSHQVTQMGQEVILRCVPISNHLYFYWYRQILGQKVEFLVSFYNNEISEKSEIFDDQFSVERPDGSNFTLKIRSTKLEDSAMYFCASSESPLGRRGDGYTFGSGTRLTVV.

The chain carries TRBV5-6 and TRBJ2-5; D not certain. Germline V gene data show CDR1 as SGHDT and CDR2 as YYEEEE. V lost 2 bases to trimming and J lost 2 bases, with 7 bases between them. This CDR3 spans 13 amino acids. The CDR3 here is CASSFVGQETQYF. CDR3 in DNA: TGTGCCAGCAGCTTTGTTGGGCAAGAGACCCAGTACTTC.

This clone was seen just once. This chain links TRBV7-2 with TRBJ2-5; D call uncertain. Germline CDR1 SGHTA, CDR2 FQGNSA. The CDR3 consists of 12 residues. The V end was cut by 5 bases, the J end by 5 bases, with 9 bases between. CDR3 DNA: TGTGCCAGCAGCCAAGGGTGGGAGACCCAGTACTTC. Translated: CASSQGWETQYF.

The chain has TRBV11-2 and TRBJ2-3; D may be TRBD1 (6 bases). Looked up from germline, CDR1 is SGHAT and CDR2 is FQNNGV. The CDR3 covers 14 residues. Trimming cost V 6 bases and J 3 bases, with 13 bases left between them. The DNA for the CDR3 is TGTGCCAGCAGTTTTACCAGGGGTACAGATACGCAGTATTTT. Translating it yields CASSFTRGTDTQYF.

The rearrangement uses TRBV19 and TRBJ1-1; D is perhaps TRBD1 (5 bases). CDR3 size: 13 residues. Trimming removed 3 bases from V and 3 bases from J, with 8 bases in between. Per the germline V gene, CDR1 is LNHDA and CDR2 is SQIVND (reference sequence). CDR3 bases: TGTGCCAGTAGTATGTGGGGGTACACTGAAGCTTTCTTT. Its translation is CASSMWGYTEAFF. Variable domain in full (rest from reference TRBV19 and TRBJ1-1): DGGITQSPKYLFRKEGQNVTLSCEQNLNHDAMYWYRQDPGQGLRLIYYSQIVNDFQKGDIAEGYSVSREKKESFPLTVTSAQKNPTAFYLCASSMWGYTEAFFGQGTRLTVV.

The chain couples TRBV9 to TRBJ2-3; 8 positions match TRBD1. From germline, CDR1 is SGDLS and CDR2 YYNGEE. CDR3 size: 14 residues. Germline trimming cut 3 bases from V and 6 bases from J; bases unmatched to any gene: 6. The CDR3 protein is CASSAGQVGDTQYF. CDR3 sequence (DNA): TGTGCCAGCAGCGCGGGACAGGTTGGGGATACGCAGTATTTT.

V gene TRBV29-1 combines with J gene TRBJ2-5, with D uncertain. Gene TRBJ2-7 matches the end of the DNA better, so the J call may be wrong. Germline V gene data show CDR1 as SQVTM and CDR2 as ANQGSEA. The CDR3 contains 12 residues. The CDR3 sequence is CSAARIRDEQYF. The DNA of the CDR3 is TGCAGCGCCGCGAGGATTCGAGACGAGCAGTACTTC.

This chain connects TRBV30 to TRBJ1-1; D ambiguous. V lost 5 bases to trimming and J lost 7 bases, with 11 bases between them. CDR3 length equals 11 residues. Germline assignment: CDR1 GTSNPN and CDR2 SVGIG (reference sequence). The CDR3 loop is CAWGEESEAFF. CDR3 DNA sequence: TGTGCCTGGGGGGAGGAAAGTGAAGCTTTCTTT.

The chain employs TRBV6-1 and TRBJ2-7; 8 bases align to TRBD2. Germline V gene sequence: CDR1 MNHNS, CDR2 SASEGT. This CDR3 region has 15 residues. V gave up 4 bases and J gave up 0 bases; unmatched junction bases: 5. The CDR3 nucleotides read TGTGCCAGCAGTGGAACGGGAGGGATCTCCTACGAGCAGTACTTC. It encodes CASSGTGGISYEQYF.

The genes are TRBV6-5 and TRBJ2-5, with TRBD1 matching 8 bases. Per the germline V gene, CDR1 is MNHEY and CDR2 is SVGAGI. The CDR3 covers 15 residues. After removal of 5 bases from V and 1 base from J, the junction contained 6 bases not matched to a gene. The CDR3 nucleotides read TGTGCCAGCAGTAAAACCACAGGGGGCCAAGAGACCCAGTACTTC. Its protein product is CASSKTTGGQETQYF.

About this clone: Other DNA sequences from this sample encode an identical CDR3 as well. This sequence joins TRBV4-3 and TRBJ2-3; D is unclear. The CDR3 consists of 18 residues. Germline V gene sequence: CDR1 LGHNA, CDR2 YSLEER. Trimming left V 0 bases short and J 2 bases short, with 18 bases between. Written as DNA, the CDR3 is TGCGCCAGCAGCCAAGATTCTCGGCTTTCCGATTTCACAGATACGCAGTATTTT. It encodes CASSQDSRLSDFTDTQYF.